This TCR beta chain was profiled in a study of human T cells and chemical hapten exposure. Time point indicated: patch test 2, 6 weeks after DPC sensitization. Treatment meaning: therapeutic diphenylcyclopropenone sensitization with weekly scalp DPC. Drawing of blood took place ahead of applying each patch test. The donor pool consisted of alopecia patients aged 18 to 70 years, considered suitable for DPC. TCRdb passed the RACE reads through MiXCR, listing each CDR3 protein once. The table includes 40,000 to 45,000 distinct CDR3 sequences, more than 8.5% detected once. The CDR3 runs to 14 residues. Germline-derived CDR1 and CDR2 are SEHNR and FQNEAQ (reference sequence). The V gene lost 6 bases and the J gene lost 4 bases, with 14 bases spanning the gap. This clonotype was counted only a few times.

Material: whole blood, obtained in connection with sensitization to the hapten diphenylcyclopropenone (DPC). The TCR sequence derives from a woman aged 35 to 49 with alopecia areata. Some clones in this sample may be carry-over from other donors' samples. This sequence joins TRBV7-9 and TRBJ2-3; D possibly uses TRBD1 or TRBD2 (6 bases each). The CDR3 region is CASSSTGAADTQYF. The CDR3 DNA reads as TGTGCCAGCAGTTCCACGGGGGCGGCAGATACGCAGTATTTT.